Shown below are 20 T cell receptor beta chains from a single sample sequenced in a study of cytomegalovirus exposure and HLA in healthy donors. Vbeta (60) and Jbeta (13) primers were used in the PCR. Profiled with immunoSEQ multiplex PCR; TCRdb holds only in-frame clones, not every one. In all, the sample yields about 200,000 clones. Material for sequencing was PBMCs. The receptors were sampled from a girl under 10 years old in good health and CMV-seropositive.

The chain couples TRBV10-1 to TRBJ2-7; TRBD1 might be the D (7 bases). The CDR3 consists of 14 residues. Per germline, CDR1 WNHNN and CDR2 SYGVQD (reference sequence). V was clipped by 6 bases and J by 9 bases, with 21 bases between them. CDR3 sequence: CASSQETGTQGQYF. In nucleotides, the CDR3 is TGCGCCAGCAGCCAGGAGACAGGGACTCAGGGGCAGTACTTC.

This chain links TRBV27 with TRBJ2-7, with 7 bases lining up with TRBD1. Germline trimming cut 5 bases from V and 3 bases from J; bases unmatched to any gene: 7. The CDR3 totals 14 residues. Germline CDR1 MNHEY, CDR2 SMNVEV (reference sequence). CDR3 residues: CASSPTGVSYEQYF. Here the CDR3 DNA reads TGTGCCAGCAGTCCTACAGGGGTAAGCTACGAGCAGTACTTC.

The V call is TRBV5-1, the J call TRBJ2-3, with 7 bases that match TRBD2. The CDR3 totals 16 residues. The germline gives CDR1 SGHRS, CDR2 YFSETQ. The J segment lost 2 bases and the V segment lost 4 bases, leaving 10 bases of the junction unmatched. The CDR3 here is CASSQGVAGDTDTQYF. CDR3 sequence (DNA): TGCGCCAGCAGCCAAGGGGTAGCGGGCGACACAGATACGCAGTATTTT.

The rearrangement uses TRBV9 and TRBJ1-6; D not resolved. This CDR3 has 14 amino acids. Trimming took off 0 bases at V and 10 bases at J, with 11 bases between the two ends. CDR1 SGDLS and CDR2 YYNGEE come from the germline V gene. The CDR3, as DNA: TGTGCCAGCAGCGTAGTGGAGGGAGGATCACCCCTCCACTTT. Its translation is CASSVVEGGSPLHF.

This rearrangement joins TRBV29-1 to TRBJ2-1; TRBD2 is a possible D gene (5 bases). CDR1 and CDR2 (germline): SQVTM, ANQGSEA. The CDR3 totals 12 residues. Trimming took 3 bases from V and 4 from J, leaving 7 bases between them. The CDR3 loop is CSVELAYNEQFF. CDR3 in DNA: TGCAGCGTTGAGCTAGCATACAATGAGCAGTTCTTC.

The rearrangement links TRBV27 to TRBJ2-7; 8 bases fit TRBD1. This CDR3 spans 16 amino acids. Germline values: CDR1 MNHEY, CDR2 SMNVEV (reference sequence). J gave up 2 bases and V 3 bases, and 9 bases lay outside the gene matches. The CDR3 coding sequence is TGTGCCAGCAGTTTGCTTCGGACAGGGCTAGCCTACGAGCAGTACTTC. Encoded protein: CASSLLRTGLAYEQYF.

CDR3 loop: CASRGGGSGVWNEQFF. The CDR3 nucleotides read TGTGCCAGCAGGGGCGGCGGGAGTGGGGTCTGGAATGAGCAGTTCTTC. The rearrangement uses TRBV11-2 and TRBJ2-1, with 7 bases matching TRBD2. Germline V gives CDR1 SGHAT, CDR2 FQNNGV. J lost 7 bases, V lost 6 bases, and 15 bases had no gene match. The CDR3 spans 16 residues.

The V and J genes are TRBV9 and TRBJ1-3; D remains unclear. Germline-derived CDR1 and CDR2 are SGDLS and YYNGEE. V was cut by 4 bases and J by 0 bases, with 20 bases left in between. CDR3 length equals 18 residues. The CDR3 sequence: CASSHPRPPESSGNTIYF. The CDR3 bases are TGTGCCAGCAGCCATCCGCGGCCGCCCGAGAGCTCTGGAAACACCATATATTTT.

The J gene is TRBJ2-2, the V gene TRBV7-3; 7 bases are a match to TRBD2. The ends lost 3 bases at V and 6 bases at J; junction bases unmatched: 10. The length of the CDR3 is 16 residues. Germline V gene lookup returns CDR1 SGHTA and CDR2 FQGTGA. The CDR3 sequence is CASSFYAGVSPGELFF. The CDR3 DNA is TGTGCCAGCAGCTTTTACGCGGGAGTTTCCCCCGGGGAGCTGTTTTTT.

V is TRBV5-4 and J is TRBJ2-7, with D tentatively TRBD1 (7 bases). Trimming took 4 bases from V and 0 from J, leaving 11 bases between them. In germline, CDR1 is SGHNT, CDR2 YYREEE (reference sequence). The CDR3 runs to 14 residues. CDR3 coding DNA: TGTGCCAGCAGCCGACAGGGAGGCTCCTACGAGCAGTACTTC. Residues: CASSRQGGSYEQYF.

This sequence joins TRBV7-2 and TRBJ1-1, with D unclear. The CDR3 totals 14 residues. The germline V gene has CDR1 SGHTA and CDR2 FQGNSA. Between the trimmed V and J ends, which lost 1 base and 1 base, there was a span of 7 bases. The CDR3: CASSLVEGNTEAFF. The DNA of the CDR3 is TGTGCCAGCAGCTTAGTGGAGGGGAACACTGAAGCTTTCTTT.

The J gene is TRBJ2-5, the V gene TRBV27, with D tentatively TRBD1 (5 bases). The tail of the sequence fits TRBJ2-7 better, so the J call may be wrong. From germline, CDR1 is MNHEY and CDR2 SMNVEV (reference sequence). The CDR3 runs to 13 residues. The CDR3 nucleotides read TGTGCCAGCAGTTTATCTGGAAGGGGCGAGCAGTACTTC. Its translation is CASSLSGRGEQYF.

The chain employs TRBV18 and TRBJ1-4, with D possibly TRBD1 on 5 matching bases. Germline loops: CDR1 KGHSH, CDR2 LQKENI. The CDR3 runs 13 residues. V lost 3 bases to trimming and J lost 5 bases, with 7 bases between them. CDR3: CASSPGHNEKLFF. CDR3 DNA sequence: TGTGCCAGCTCACCCGGACACAATGAAAAACTGTTTTTT.

The J gene is TRBJ2-5, the V gene TRBV7-2, with TRBD1 matching 10 bases. The J call is in doubt because the DNA end fits TRBJ2-7 better. Per the germline V gene, CDR1 is SGHTA and CDR2 is FQGNSA. The CDR3 has 13 residues. The chain's CDR3 is CASSAGTGVEQYF. CDR3 DNA: TGTGCCAGCAGCGCCGGGACAGGGGTCGAGCAGTACTTC.

The chain links TRBV7-2 to TRBJ1-1; 7 nucleotides line up with TRBD1. The V gene's germline CDR1 is SGHTA and CDR2 FQGNSA. Trimming took 5 bases from V and 1 from J; bases not matched to a gene: 1. This CDR3 region has 13 residues. CDR3 in amino acids: CASSRTGNTEAFF. The CDR3 region has the DNA TGTGCCAGCAGCCGGACAGGGAACACTGAAGCTTTCTTT.

The chain uses TRBV7-9 and TRBJ2-7; tentative D call: TRBD2 (5 bases). The CDR3 is made up of 18 amino acids. V was clipped by 5 bases and J by 0 bases, with 23 bases between them. CDR1 and CDR2 (germline): SEHNR, FQNEAQ (reference sequence). CDR3 loop: CASSLSLAQRTPSYEQYF. For the CDR3, the DNA is TGTGCCAGCAGCCTATCTTTAGCTCAGCGGACCCCCTCCTACGAGCAGTACTTC.

In the case of this clone: In the same sample, other DNA sequences code for this CDR3. The V call is TRBV7-9, the J call TRBJ1-1; D gene ambiguous. This CDR3 region has 12 residues. Trimming left V 5 bases short and J 0 bases short, with 4 bases between. CDR1 and CDR2 (germline): SEHNR, FQNEAQ (reference sequence). The CDR3 nucleotides are TGTGCCAGCAGCCCAGTGAACACTGAAGCTTTCTTT. Encoded protein: CASSPVNTEAFF.

The chain is built from TRBV11-2 and TRBJ1-2; tentative D call: TRBD1 (5 bases). Germline V gene sequence: CDR1 SGHAT, CDR2 FQNNGV. Between the trimmed V and J ends, which lost 0 bases and 4 bases, there was a span of 15 bases. The CDR3 is 16 amino acids. Written as DNA, the CDR3 is TGTGCCAGCAGCTTAGATATGGCGGGGGGGGGCTATGGCTACACCTTC. The encoded protein is CASSLDMAGGGYGYTF. The full variable domain, rest sourced from reference TRBV11-2 and TRBJ1-2, is EAGVAQSPRYKIIEKRQSVAFWCNPISGHATLYWYQQILGQGPKLLIQFQNNGVVDDSQLPKDRFSAERLKGVDSTLKIQPAKLEDSAVYLCASSLDMAGGGYGYTFGSGTRLTVV.

This chain uses TRBV7-8 with TRBJ2-7, with 7 nucleotides matching TRBD1. The CDR3 sequence is 18 residues long. Germline loops: CDR1 SGHVS, CDR2 FQNEAQ. The V and J ends lost 5 bases and 0 bases, in that order; junction bases with no gene match: 16. This CDR3 is CASSVGYRQGRNSYEQYF. The CDR3 DNA follows: TGTGCCAGCAGCGTTGGGTACCGACAGGGCCGGAACTCCTACGAGCAGTACTTC.

CDR3 sequence (DNA): TGTGCCAGTAGTCCTTCTCGTCTTAGCCCTCAAGAGACCCAGTACTTC. This sequence encodes CASSPSRLSPQETQYF. This chain uses TRBV19 with TRBJ2-5; unclear D gene. With 5 bases removed from V and 2 bases from J, the gap between germline ends came to 18 bases. CDR1 and CDR2 (germline): LNHDA, SQIVND (reference sequence). The CDR3 consists of 16 residues. The full variable domain, its missing parts supplied by reference TRBV19 and TRBJ2-5, is DGGITQSPKYLFRKEGQNVTLSCEQNLNHDAMYWYRQDPGQGLRLIYYSQIVNDFQKGDIAEGYSVSREKKESFPLTVTSAQKNPTAFYLCASSPSRLSPQETQYFGPGTRLLVL.